The rows below give T cell receptor beta chains drawn from one sample of a study of blood T cell repertoires in COVID-19. The table came from immunoSEQ multiplex PCR; TCRdb's copy has only in-frame clones and leaves some out. The sample contains 69,000 or so clones, nearly 90% of which appear only once. The sequencing input was peripheral blood. The receptors stem from a man aged 45 to 65 with acute or convalescent COVID-19. CDR3s include the opening cysteine and the closing phenylalanine or tryptophan. Fields, in order: D gene, clone size, J gene, V gene, CDR3 DNA, CDR3 protein. A D gene is named only where the DNA matches it firmly. Not all rows give a size; the values are once, few, many and, for expanded clones, a class.

TRBD2 NA TRBJ2-5 TRBV14 TGTGCCAGCAGCCGTCTAGCGGCACAAGAGACCCAGTACTTC CASSRLAAQETQYF
TRBD2 NA TRBJ2-7 TRBV5-4 TGTGCCAGCAGCTTGCCGCCCGGGACTAGCGGATACTACGAGCAGTACTTC CASSLPPGTSGYYEQYF
NA NA TRBJ2-1 TRBV5-3 TGTGCCAGAAGCCGGAGTCTGGGTGGCTCCTACAATGAGCAGTTCTTC CARSRSLGGSYNEQFF
TRBD1 NA TRBJ2-2 TRBV18 TGTGCCAGCGCACAAGTCCCAGGGGGCTTCGGGGAGCTGTTTTTT CASAQVPGGFGELFF
NA once TRBJ1-2 TRBV4-2 TGTGCCAGCAGCCAAGTCGCGACTGACTATGGCTACACCTTC CASSQVATDYGYTF
NA few TRBJ1-3 TRBV21-1 TGTGCCAAGAGGACAGGTCTTTGCTCTGGAAACACCATATATTTT CAKRTGLCSGNTIYF
TRBD1 NA TRBJ2-1 TRBV30 TGTGCCTGGAGTTCCCAAGGGGGCAGGGGGATGAAGTACAATGAGCAGTTCTTC CAWSSQGGRGMKYNEQFF
TRBD2 NA TRBJ2-5 TRBV5-1 TGCGCCAGCACCCTGTCCGGGACTAGCGGGAGTTTTCTCTACGAGACCCAGTACTTC CASTLSGTSGSFLYETQYF
TRBD1 NA TRBJ1-6 TRBV7-9 TGTGCCAGCAGCTTAGGGACAGGGACCTTCTATAATTCACCCCTCCACTTT CASSLGTGTFYNSPLHF
TRBD2 NA TRBJ2-1 TRBV20-1 TGCAGTGCTAGTTTAACTAGCGGGAGCTCCTACAATGAGCAGTTCTTC CSASLTSGSSYNEQFF
TRBD1 once TRBJ2-7 TRBV29-1 TGCAGCGTTGTCCCCAGGGGGACAGGCAGCTACGAGCAGTACTTC CSVVPRGTGSYEQYF
TRBD2 once TRBJ2-5 TRBV18 TGTGCCAGCTCACCCTCTAGCGGGAGGACGGAGACCCAGTACTTC CASSPSSGRTETQYF
NA NA TRBJ2-5 TRBV19 TGTGCCAGTAGTAGCTTTTGGGGGGGGCTAGAAAGAGAGACCCAGTACTTC CASSSFWGGLERETQYF
NA NA TRBJ1-1 TRBV11-3 TGTGCCAGCACCTCGAACACTGAAGCTTTCTTT CASTSNTEAFF